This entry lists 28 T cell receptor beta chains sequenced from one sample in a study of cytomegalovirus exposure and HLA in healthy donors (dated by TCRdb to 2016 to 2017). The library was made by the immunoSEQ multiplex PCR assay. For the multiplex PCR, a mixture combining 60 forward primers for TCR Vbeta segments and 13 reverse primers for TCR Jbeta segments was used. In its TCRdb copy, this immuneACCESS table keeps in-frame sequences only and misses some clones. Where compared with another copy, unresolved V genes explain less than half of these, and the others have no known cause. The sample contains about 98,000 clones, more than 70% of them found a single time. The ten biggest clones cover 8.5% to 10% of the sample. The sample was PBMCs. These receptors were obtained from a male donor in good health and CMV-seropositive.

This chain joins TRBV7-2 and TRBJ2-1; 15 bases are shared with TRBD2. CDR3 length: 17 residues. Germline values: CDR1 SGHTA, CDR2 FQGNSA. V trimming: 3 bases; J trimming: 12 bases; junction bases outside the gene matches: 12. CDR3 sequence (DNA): TGTGCCAGCAGCTTTTGGACTAGCGGGAGGGCCGGTTTGGGGCAGTTCTTC. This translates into CASSFWTSGRAGLGQFF.

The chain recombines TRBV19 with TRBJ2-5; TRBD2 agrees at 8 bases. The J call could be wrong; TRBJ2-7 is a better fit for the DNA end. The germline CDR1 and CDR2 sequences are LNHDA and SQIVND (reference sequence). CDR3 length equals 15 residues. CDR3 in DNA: TGTGCCAGTAGTCCCCGGGGGGGCGCGATCTACGAGCAGTACTTC. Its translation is CASSPRGGAIYEQYF.

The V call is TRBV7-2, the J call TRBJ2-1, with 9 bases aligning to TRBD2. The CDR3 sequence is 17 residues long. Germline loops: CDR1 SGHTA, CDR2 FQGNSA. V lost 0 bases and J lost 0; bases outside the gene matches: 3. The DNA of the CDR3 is TGTGCCAGCAGCTTAGCGGCTAGCGGGGCCTCCTACAATGAGCAGTTCTTC. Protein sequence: CASSLAASGASYNEQFF.

The CDR3 region has the DNA TGTGCCTTTATAGCGGGAGGGAGCTCCTACAATGAGCAGTTCTTC. Its protein is CAFIAGGSSYNEQFF. The chain links TRBV30 to TRBJ2-1, with 11 bases identical to TRBD2. CDR3 length: 15 residues. Unmatched junction bases numbered 5, after V lost 7 bases and J lost 0 bases. Germline-derived CDR1 and CDR2 are GTSNPN and SVGIG (reference sequence).

The CDR3 region is CASSFSSGGGEGEQFF. DNA for the CDR3: TGTGCCAGCAGCTTTTCTAGCGGGGGTGGTGAGGGTGAGCAGTTCTTC. The V gene is TRBV7-2, the J gene TRBJ2-1; the match to TRBD2 covers 10 bases. This CDR3 comprises 16 residues. The germline V gene has CDR1 SGHTA and CDR2 FQGNSA. The J segment lost 9 bases and the V segment lost 3 bases, leaving 11 bases of the junction unmatched.

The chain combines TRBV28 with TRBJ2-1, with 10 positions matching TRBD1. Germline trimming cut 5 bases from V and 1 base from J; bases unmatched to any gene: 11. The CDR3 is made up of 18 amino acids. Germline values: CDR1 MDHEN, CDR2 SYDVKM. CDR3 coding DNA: TGTGCCAGCAGTGCTACTCGTCCGGGACAGGGGTCCTACAATGAGCAGTTCTTC. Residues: CASSATRPGQGSYNEQFF.

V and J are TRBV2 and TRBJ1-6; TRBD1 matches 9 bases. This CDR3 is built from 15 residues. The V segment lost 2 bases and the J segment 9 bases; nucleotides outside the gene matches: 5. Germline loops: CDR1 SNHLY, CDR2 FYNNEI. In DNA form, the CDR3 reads TGTGCCAGCAGTGAAAGGGGGACAGGGATTTCACCCCTCCACTTT. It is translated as CASSERGTGISPLHF.

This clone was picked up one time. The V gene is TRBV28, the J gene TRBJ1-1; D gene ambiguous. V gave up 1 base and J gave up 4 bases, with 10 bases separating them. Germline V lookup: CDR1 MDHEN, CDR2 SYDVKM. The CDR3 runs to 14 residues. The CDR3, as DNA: TGTGCCAGCAGTTTATCAGGTAGTGGCACTGAAGCTTTCTTT. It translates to CASSLSGSGTEAFF.

The CDR3 region is CASSVGGAGTYNEQFF. CDR3 in DNA: TGTGCCAGCAGCGTAGGAGGAGCGGGGACCTACAATGAGCAGTTCTTC. The chain joins TRBV9 to TRBJ2-1; 7 bases agree with TRBD2. With 0 bases clipped from V and 2 bases from J, the junction kept 5 bases outside the gene matches. This CDR3 has 16 amino acids. Germline V gene lookup returns CDR1 SGDLS and CDR2 YYNGEE.

DNA of the CDR3: TGTGCCAGCAGCGGTACAGGGCCAGATACGCAGTATTTT. It translates to CASSGTGPDTQYF. The chain uses TRBV2 and TRBJ2-3, with D maybe TRBD1 (6 bases). Germline loops: CDR1 SNHLY, CDR2 FYNNEI. Trimming left V 6 bases short and J 4 bases short, with 11 bases between. The CDR3 is 13 residues long.

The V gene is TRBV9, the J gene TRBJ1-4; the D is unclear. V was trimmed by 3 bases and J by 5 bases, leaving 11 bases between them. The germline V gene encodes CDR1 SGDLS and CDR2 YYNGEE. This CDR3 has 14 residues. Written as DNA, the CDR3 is TGTGCCAGCAGCGGGGCAGTCACAAATGAAAAACTGTTTTTT. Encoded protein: CASSGAVTNEKLFF.

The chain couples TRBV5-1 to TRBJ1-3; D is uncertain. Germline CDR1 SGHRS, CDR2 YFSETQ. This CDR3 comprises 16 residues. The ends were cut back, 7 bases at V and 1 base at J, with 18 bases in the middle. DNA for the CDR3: TGCGCCAGCGCTGTGGGGAGCGCCTTGTCTGGAAACACCATATATTTT. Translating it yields CASAVGSALSGNTIYF.

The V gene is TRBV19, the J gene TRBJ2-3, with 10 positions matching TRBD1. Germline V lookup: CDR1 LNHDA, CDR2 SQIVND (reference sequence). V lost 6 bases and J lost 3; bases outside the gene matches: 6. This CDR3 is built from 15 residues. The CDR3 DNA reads TGTGCCAGTAGCATCGGGACAGGGGAGACAGATACGCAGTATTTT. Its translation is CASSIGTGETDTQYF. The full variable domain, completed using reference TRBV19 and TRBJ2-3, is DGGITQSPKYLFRKEGQNVTLSCEQNLNHDAMYWYRQDPGQGLRLIYYSQIVNDFQKGDIAEGYSVSREKKESFPLTVTSAQKNPTAFYLCASSIGTGETDTQYFGPGTRLTVL.

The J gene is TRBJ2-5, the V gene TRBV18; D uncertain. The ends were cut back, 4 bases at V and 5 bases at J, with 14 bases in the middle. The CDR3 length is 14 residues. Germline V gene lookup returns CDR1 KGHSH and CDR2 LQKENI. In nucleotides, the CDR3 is TGTGCCAGCTCACGAGCTTCGGGTCCGGAGACCCAGTACTTC. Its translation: CASSRASGPETQYF.

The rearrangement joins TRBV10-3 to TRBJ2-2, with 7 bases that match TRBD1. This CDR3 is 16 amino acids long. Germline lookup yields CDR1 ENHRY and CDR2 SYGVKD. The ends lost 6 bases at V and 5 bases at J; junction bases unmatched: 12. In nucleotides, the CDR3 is TGTGCCATCAGCCCGCTCGGCACGACAGGGACCGGGGAGCTGTTTTTT. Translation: CAISPLGTTGTGELFF.

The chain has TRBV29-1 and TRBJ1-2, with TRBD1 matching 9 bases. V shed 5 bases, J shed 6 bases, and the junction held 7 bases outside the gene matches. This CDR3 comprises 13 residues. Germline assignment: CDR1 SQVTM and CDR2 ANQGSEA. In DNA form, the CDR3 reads TGCAGCGTTTCCACAGGGGGCGATAATGGCTACACCTTC. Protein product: CSVSTGGDNGYTF. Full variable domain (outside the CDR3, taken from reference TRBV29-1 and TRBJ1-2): SAVISQKPSRDICQRGTSLTIQCQVDSQVTMMFWYRQQPGQSLTLIATANQGSEATYESGFVIDKFPISRPNLTFSTLTVSNMSPEDSSIYLCSVSTGGDNGYTFGSGTRLTVV.

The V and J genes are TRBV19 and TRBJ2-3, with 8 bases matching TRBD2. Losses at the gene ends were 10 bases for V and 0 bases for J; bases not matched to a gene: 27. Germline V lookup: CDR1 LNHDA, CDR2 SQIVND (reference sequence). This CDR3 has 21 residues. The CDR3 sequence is CATLYSKPGLESSSSTDTQYF. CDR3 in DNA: TGTGCCACTCTATATTCGAAACCGGGACTAGAAAGCTCCTCTAGCACAGATACGCAGTATTTT.

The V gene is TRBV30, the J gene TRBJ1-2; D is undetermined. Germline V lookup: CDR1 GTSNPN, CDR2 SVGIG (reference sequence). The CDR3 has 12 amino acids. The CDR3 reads CVFGSGLGGYTF. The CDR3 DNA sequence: TGTGTATTCGGGAGTGGTTTGGGTGGCTACACCTTC.

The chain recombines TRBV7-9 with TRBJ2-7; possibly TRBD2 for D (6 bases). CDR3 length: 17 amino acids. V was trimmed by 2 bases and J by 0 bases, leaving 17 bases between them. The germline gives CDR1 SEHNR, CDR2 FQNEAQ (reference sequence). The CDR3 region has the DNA TGTGCCAGCAGCTTATCGTCGTGGCGGGACCCCTCCTACGAGCAGTACTTC. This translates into CASSLSSWRDPSYEQYF.

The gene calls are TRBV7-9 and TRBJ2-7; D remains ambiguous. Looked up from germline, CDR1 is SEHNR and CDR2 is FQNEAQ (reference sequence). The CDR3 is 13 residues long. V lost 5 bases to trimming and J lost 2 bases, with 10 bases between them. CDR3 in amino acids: CASSDDIPYEQYF. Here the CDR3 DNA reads TGTGCCAGCAGCGATGACATTCCCTACGAGCAGTACTTC. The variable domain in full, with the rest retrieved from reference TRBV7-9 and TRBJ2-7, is DTGVSQNPRHKITKRGQNVTFRCDPISEHNRLYWYRQTLGQGPEFLTYFQNEAQLEKSRLLSDRFSAERPKGSFSTLEIQRTEQGDSAMYLCASSDDIPYEQYFGPGTRLTVT.

In nucleotides, the CDR3 is TGTGCCAGCAGCTTAGGGGGGCGCACCGGGGAGCTGTTTTTT. Encoded protein: CASSLGGRTGELFF. The chain carries TRBV7-2 and TRBJ2-2; perhaps TRBD1 as D (6 bases). CDR1 SGHTA and CDR2 FQGNSA come from the germline V gene. The CDR3 sequence is 14 residues long. Between the trimmed V and J ends, which lost 1 base and 4 bases, there was a span of 7 bases. Complete variable domain (other parts from reference TRBV7-2 and TRBJ2-2): GAGVSQSPSNKVTEKGKDVELRCDPISGHTALYWYRQSLGQGLEFLIYFQGNSAPDKSGLPSDRFSAERTGGSVSTLTIQRTQQEDSAVYLCASSLGGRTGELFFGEGSRLTVL.

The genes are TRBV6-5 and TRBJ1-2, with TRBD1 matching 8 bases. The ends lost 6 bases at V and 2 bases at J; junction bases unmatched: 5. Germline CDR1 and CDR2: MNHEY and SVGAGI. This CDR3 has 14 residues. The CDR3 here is CASSRQGLNYGYTF. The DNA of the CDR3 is TGTGCCAGCAGCCGACAGGGGTTGAACTATGGCTACACCTTC.

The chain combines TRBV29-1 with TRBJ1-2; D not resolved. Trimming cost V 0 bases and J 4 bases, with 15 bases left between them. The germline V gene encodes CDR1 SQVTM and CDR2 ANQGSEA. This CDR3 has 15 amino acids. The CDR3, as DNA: TGCAGCGTTGAAGATCTTCGGCCGTCGGGCTATGGCTACACCTTC. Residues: CSVEDLRPSGYGYTF.

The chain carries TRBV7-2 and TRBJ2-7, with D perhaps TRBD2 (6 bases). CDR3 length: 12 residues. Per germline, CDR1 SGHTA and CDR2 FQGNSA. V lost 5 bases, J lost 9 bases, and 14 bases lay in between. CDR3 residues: CASSPRQGGQYF. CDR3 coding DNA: TGTGCCAGCAGCCCCCGGCAGGGAGGGCAGTACTTC.

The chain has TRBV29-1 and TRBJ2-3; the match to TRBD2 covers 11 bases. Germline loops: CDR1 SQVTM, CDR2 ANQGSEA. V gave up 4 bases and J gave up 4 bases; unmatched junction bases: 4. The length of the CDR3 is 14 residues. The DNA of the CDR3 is TGCAGCGTTGCCGGGACTAGCGGATCAGATACGCAGTATTTT. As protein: CSVAGTSGSDTQYF.

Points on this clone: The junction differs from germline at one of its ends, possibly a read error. The CDR3 loop is CASSLRGGAKNSQYF. DNA of the CDR3: TGTGCCAGCAGCTTACGGGGGGGAGCCAAAAACAGTCAGTACTTC. The J gene is TRBJ2-4, the V gene TRBV7-9, with 8 nucleotides matching TRBD2. The CDR3 has 15 residues. Germline CDR1 reads SEHNR; CDR2 reads FQNEAQ (reference sequence).

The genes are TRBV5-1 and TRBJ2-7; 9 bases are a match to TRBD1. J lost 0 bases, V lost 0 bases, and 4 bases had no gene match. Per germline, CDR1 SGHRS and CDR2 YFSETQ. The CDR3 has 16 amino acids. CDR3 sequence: CASSLGGTGSSYEQYF. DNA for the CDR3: TGCGCCAGCAGCTTGGGCGGGACAGGGAGCTCCTACGAGCAGTACTTC.

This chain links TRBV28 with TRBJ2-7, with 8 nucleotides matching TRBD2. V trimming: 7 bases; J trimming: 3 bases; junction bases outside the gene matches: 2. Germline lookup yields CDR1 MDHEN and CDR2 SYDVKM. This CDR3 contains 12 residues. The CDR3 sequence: CASTSGSYEQYF. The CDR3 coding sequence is TGTGCCAGCACCAGCGGGAGCTACGAGCAGTACTTC.